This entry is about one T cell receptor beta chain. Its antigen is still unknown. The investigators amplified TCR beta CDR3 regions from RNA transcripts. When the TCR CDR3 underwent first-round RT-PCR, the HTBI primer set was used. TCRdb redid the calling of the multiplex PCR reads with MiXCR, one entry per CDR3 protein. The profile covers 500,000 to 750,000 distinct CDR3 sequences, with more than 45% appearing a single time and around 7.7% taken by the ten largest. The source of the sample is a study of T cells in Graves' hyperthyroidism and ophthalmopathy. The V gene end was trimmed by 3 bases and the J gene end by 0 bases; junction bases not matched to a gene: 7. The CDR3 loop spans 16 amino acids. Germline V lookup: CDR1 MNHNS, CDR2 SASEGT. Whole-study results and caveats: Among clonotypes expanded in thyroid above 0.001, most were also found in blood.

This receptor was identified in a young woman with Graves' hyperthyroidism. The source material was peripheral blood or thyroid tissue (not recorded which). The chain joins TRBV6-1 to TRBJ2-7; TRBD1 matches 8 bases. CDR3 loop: CASSDTPGTGSYEQYF. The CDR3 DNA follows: TGTGCCAGCAGTGATACTCCCGGGACAGGCTCCTACGAGCAGTACTTC.